The TCR beta chain under discussion was sequenced for a study of prognosis after radiotherapy for stage I lung cancer. Overall study: Patients in the cohort never received concurrent therapy with stereotactic body radiotherapy. A median of about seven months after radiotherapy, distant metastases were seen in a few patients, while no significant progression was shown by 15.

Patients were all node-negative on CT and PET/CT, lacking prior chemotherapy, radiotherapy or other malignancies. This clonotype was found many times. What it recognizes is unknown. Genomic DNA was the source, and TCR beta CDR3 was amplified from it by two-round multiplex PCR. Primers specific to each TRBV and TRBJ gene were used in first-round PCR. Using its own MiXCR run on the multiplex PCR reads, TCRdb lists one record per CDR3 protein. The sample holds around 26,000 distinct CDR3 sequences, approximately 40% seen once. The germline V gene has CDR1 SGHTA and CDR2 FQGTGA. Trimming at V came to 1 base and at J to 4 bases, leaving 13 bases not matched to a gene. The CDR3 is 18 residues long. Notes on the study in general: Lower values of Shannon entropy after stereotactic body radiation therapy were seen in patients who developed distant metastases.

The material was PBMCs, obtained before or after stereotactic body radiation therapy (not recorded which). The rearrangement links TRBV7-3 to TRBJ2-4; 7 bases align to TRBD1. This sequence was found in a donor over 45 with non-small cell lung cancer. The chain's CDR3 is CASSLNSGTGTEKNIQYF. DNA of the CDR3: TGTGCCAGCAGCTTAAATTCGGGAACCGGGACAGAAAAAAACATTCAGTACTTC.